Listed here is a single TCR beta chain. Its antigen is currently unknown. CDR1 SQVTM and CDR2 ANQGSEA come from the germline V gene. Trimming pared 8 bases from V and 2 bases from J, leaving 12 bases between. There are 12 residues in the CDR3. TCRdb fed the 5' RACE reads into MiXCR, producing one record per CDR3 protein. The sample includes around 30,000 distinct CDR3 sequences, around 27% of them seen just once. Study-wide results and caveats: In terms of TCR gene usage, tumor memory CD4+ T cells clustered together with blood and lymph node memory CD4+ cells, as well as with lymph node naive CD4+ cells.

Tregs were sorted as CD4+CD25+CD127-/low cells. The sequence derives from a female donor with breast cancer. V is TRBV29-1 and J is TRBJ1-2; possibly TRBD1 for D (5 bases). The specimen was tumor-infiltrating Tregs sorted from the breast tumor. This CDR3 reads CSIRDPNYGYTF. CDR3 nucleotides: TGCAGCATCCGGGACCCCAACTATGGCTACACCTTC.